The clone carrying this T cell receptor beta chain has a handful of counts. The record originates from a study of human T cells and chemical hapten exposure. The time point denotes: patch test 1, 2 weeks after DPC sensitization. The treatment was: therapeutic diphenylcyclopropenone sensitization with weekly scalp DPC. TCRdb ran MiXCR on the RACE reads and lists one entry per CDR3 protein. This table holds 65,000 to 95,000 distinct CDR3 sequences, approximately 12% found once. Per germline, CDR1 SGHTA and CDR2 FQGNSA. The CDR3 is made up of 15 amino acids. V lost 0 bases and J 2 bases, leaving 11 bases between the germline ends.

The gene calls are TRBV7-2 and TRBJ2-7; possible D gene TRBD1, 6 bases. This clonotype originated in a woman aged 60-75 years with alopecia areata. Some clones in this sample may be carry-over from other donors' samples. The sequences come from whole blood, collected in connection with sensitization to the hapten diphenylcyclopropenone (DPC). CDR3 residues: CASSLATGQTYEQYF. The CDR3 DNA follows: TGTGCCAGCAGCTTAGCGACGGGACAAACCTACGAGCAGTACTTC.